One sample yielded the 21 T cell receptor beta chains listed below, sequenced in a study of CD4 T cells in relation to SARS-CoV-2 and coronaviruses. Profiled with immunoSEQ multiplex PCR; TCRdb holds only in-frame clones, not every one. Among about 31,000 clones listed, about three quarters were seen once. The antigens of these receptors remain unknown. Sequencing was performed on memory CD4+ T cells from PBMCs, cultured in vitro. These receptors were taken from an adult with COVID-19.

The sample holds one count of this clone. CDR3 DNA: TGTGCCAGCAGTGAAGAAACGACAGTCCAGGAAGCTTTCTTT. Its translation is CASSEETTVQEAFF. This chain links TRBV6-1 with TRBJ1-1; D possibly corresponds to TRBD1 (5 bases). V lost 1 base to trimming and J lost 8 bases, with 14 bases between them. There are 14 residues in the CDR3. Germline V lookup: CDR1 MNHNS, CDR2 SASEGT.

This clone has a handful of counts. This rearrangement joins TRBV28 to TRBJ2-7; possibly TRBD1 for D (6 bases). CDR3 length equals 14 residues. V lost 6 bases and J lost 7, with 19 bases in between. Germline lookup yields CDR1 MDHEN and CDR2 SYDVKM. The CDR3 DNA follows: TGTGCCAGCAGAGACAGGTTCCGAACTGGAGAGCAGTACTTC. This translates into CASRDRFRTGEQYF.

DNA of the CDR3: TGTGCCAGCAGTTTCGCAGGGACGGATGGCTACACCTTC. Translation: CASSFAGTDGYTF. V and J are TRBV12-3 or TRBV12-4 and TRBJ1-2; D is possibly TRBD1 (5 bases). The CDR3 consists of 13 residues. V gave up 3 bases and J gave up 6 bases, with 11 bases separating them.

This clone was found a few times. CDR3: CASSLRTRTGQSEQFF. The DNA of the CDR3 is TGTGCCAGCAGTTTAAGGACAAGGACGGGTCAGAGTGAGCAGTTCTTC. This chain joins TRBV28 and TRBJ2-1; possibly TRBD1 for D (5 bases). This CDR3 is built from 16 residues. Germline CDR1 reads MDHEN; CDR2 reads SYDVKM. Trimming took 2 bases from V and 9 from J, leaving 20 bases between them.

The chain couples TRBV20-1 to TRBJ2-5; no reliable D call. The CDR3 is made up of 13 amino acids. V lost 3 bases and J lost 0, with 8 bases in between. Germline values: CDR1 DFQATT, CDR2 SNEGSKA (reference sequence). The CDR3 is CSASGQNQETQYF. The CDR3 DNA sequence: TGCAGTGCTAGTGGGCAAAACCAAGAGACCCAGTACTTC.

This chain connects TRBV4-3 to TRBJ1-5, with TRBD1 identical over 8 bases. Trimming at V came to 4 bases and at J to 2 bases, leaving 1 base not matched to a gene. CDR3 length: 14 residues. Germline V gene lookup returns CDR1 LGHNA and CDR2 YSLEER. CDR3 in amino acids: CASSRGQGNQPQHF. Written as DNA, the CDR3 is TGCGCCAGCAGCCGGGGACAGGGCAATCAGCCCCAGCATTTT.

The chain carries TRBV5-5 and TRBJ2-6, with a tentative D call TRBD1 (6 bases). The germline gives CDR1 SGHKS, CDR2 YYEKEE (reference sequence). V dropped 4 bases and J dropped 0 bases, with 14 bases sitting between them. The CDR3 covers 17 residues. CDR3 DNA sequence: TGTGCCAGCAGCCGGGTGGGACAACTCTCTGGGGCCAACGTCCTGACTTTC. This codes for CASSRVGQLSGANVLTF.

This clone appeared once. The chain joins TRBV9 to TRBJ1-2, with TRBD1 matching over 10 bases. V was pared by 4 bases and J by 5 bases, with 8 bases of the junction left unmatched. This CDR3 has 15 amino acids. Looked up from germline, CDR1 is SGDLS and CDR2 is YYNGEE. The CDR3 reads CASSLGTGDGYGYTF. As DNA, the CDR3 is TGTGCCAGCAGCCTTGGGACAGGGGACGGTTATGGCTACACCTTC.

This clone was picked up one time. The genes are TRBV24-1 and TRBJ2-5; possible D gene TRBD2, 6 bases. Between the trimmed V and J ends, which lost 5 bases and 2 bases, there was a span of 8 bases. This CDR3 is 13 amino acids long. CDR1 is KGHDR, CDR2 SFDVKD, per germline. The CDR3 nucleotides are TGTGCCACCAGTGTAAGCGGGCAAGAGACCCAGTACTTC. It is translated as CATSVSGQETQYF.

This clone was detected only once. V and J are TRBV30 and TRBJ1-2, with D maybe TRBD1 (6 bases). The CDR3 consists of 13 residues. V was shortened by 5 bases and J by 8 bases, with 18 bases between the two germline ends. Germline CDR1 and CDR2: GTSNPN and SVGIG (reference sequence). The CDR3: CAWVQGREGGYTF. CDR3 bases: TGTGCCTGGGTACAGGGTCGGGAGGGCGGCTACACCTTC.

The CDR3 spells CASSAQTSADTQYF. CDR3 DNA sequence: TGTGCCAGCAGCGCCCAAACTTCGGCAGATACGCAGTATTTT. The rearrangement links TRBV9 to TRBJ2-3; D call uncertain. Deletions cut 3 bases from V and 4 bases from J, with 12 bases between. Per germline, CDR1 SGDLS and CDR2 YYNGEE. The CDR3 has 14 residues.

For the CDR3, the DNA is TGTGCCAGCAGTAAACCCACAGATACGCAGTATTTT. It codes for CASSKPTDTQYF. The J gene is TRBJ2-3, the V gene TRBV6-5; D not resolved. The length of the CDR3 is 12 residues. Trimming shortened V by 5 bases and J by 2 bases, and 5 bases separated the two germline ends. Per the germline V gene, CDR1 is MNHEY and CDR2 is SVGAGI.

The genes are TRBV28 and TRBJ1-4, with D possibly being TRBD1 (5 bases). This CDR3 contains 12 residues. V shed 3 bases and J shed 13 bases, with 12 bases lying between them. Germline CDR1 is MDHEN and CDR2 is SYDVKM. The CDR3 here is CASSFGDSRLFF. Written as DNA, the CDR3 is TGTGCCAGCAGTTTTGGGGACTCACGACTGTTTTTT.

The V gene is TRBV6-5, the J gene TRBJ2-5; TRBD2 matches 12 bases. This CDR3 spans 15 amino acids. Germline V gene sequence: CDR1 MNHEY, CDR2 SVGAGI. V was pared by 3 bases and J by 12 bases, with 11 bases of the junction left unmatched. The CDR3 spells CASSYYRASGRAEYF. CDR3 sequence (DNA): TGTGCCAGCAGTTATTACAGGGCTAGCGGGAGGGCTGAGTACTTC.

J is TRBJ2-1 and V is TRBV12-3 or TRBV12-4; possible D gene TRBD2, 5 bases. The CDR3 contains 12 residues. Deletions cut 8 bases from V and 12 bases from J, with 17 bases between. The CDR3 DNA reads as TGTGCCAGCGCGCCGACCCGGGGTGTGCAGTTCTTC. It yields the protein CASAPTRGVQFF.

The J gene is TRBJ2-5, the V gene TRBV30; D not resolved. V lost 5 bases and J lost 4, with 14 bases in between. The length of the CDR3 is 13 residues. Germline V gene data show CDR1 as GTSNPN and CDR2 as SVGIG (reference sequence). CDR3 sequence (DNA): TGTGCCTGGGACGAGAAGGGATTAGAGACCCAGTACTTC. Its protein product is CAWDEKGLETQYF.

This clone appeared a few times. The V gene is TRBV19, the J gene TRBJ1-4; unclear D gene. This CDR3 has 12 residues. V lost 1 base and J lost 8, with 5 bases in between. Germline CDR1 is LNHDA and CDR2 is SQIVND (reference sequence). CDR3 nucleotides: TGTGCCAGTAGTATAGTGGGCGAAAAACTGTTTTTT. Its protein product is CASSIVGEKLFF. Full variable domain (remainder filled in from reference TRBV19 and TRBJ1-4): DGGITQSPKYLFRKEGQNVTLSCEQNLNHDAMYWYRQDPGQGLRLIYYSQIVNDFQKGDIAEGYSVSREKKESFPLTVTSAQKNPTAFYLCASSIVGEKLFFGSGTQLSVL.

The V and J genes are TRBV4-1 and TRBJ2-3, with 7 bases that match TRBD2. The CDR3 extends over 15 amino acids. CDR1 is MGHRA and CDR2 is YSYEKL in the germline V gene. With 3 bases clipped from V and 0 bases from J, the junction kept 3 bases outside the gene matches. CDR3 nucleotides: TGCGCCAGCAGCCACGATAGCGGGAGCACAGATACGCAGTATTTT. Its protein product is CASSHDSGSTDTQYF.

The rearrangement uses TRBV6-5 and TRBJ2-7; D remains ambiguous. CDR1 MNHEY and CDR2 SVGAGI come from the germline V gene. The CDR3 covers 12 residues. Trimming left V 4 bases short and J 3 bases short, with 7 bases between. Here the CDR3 DNA reads TGTGCCAGCAGTTCCCGAAACTACGAGCAGTACTTC. It is translated as CASSSRNYEQYF.

Here the CDR3 reads CASSLKSGRNPITDTQYF. Here the CDR3 DNA reads TGTGCCAGCAGCTTAAAAAGCGGGAGAAATCCCATCACAGATACGCAGTATTTT. V gene TRBV5-6 combines with J gene TRBJ2-3; 8 bases are a match to TRBD2. Trimming took 2 bases from V and 2 from J; bases not matched to a gene: 13. The CDR3 is made up of 18 amino acids. Germline CDR1 SGHDT, CDR2 YYEEEE.

This clone appeared a single time. V and J are TRBV7-8 and TRBJ2-5, with D perhaps matching TRBD2 (6 bases). The CDR3 consists of 13 residues. V dropped 5 bases and J dropped 5 bases, with 12 bases sitting between them. Germline V gene sequence: CDR1 SGHVS, CDR2 FQNEAQ. Here the CDR3 reads CASSPTREETQYF. In nucleotides, the CDR3 is TGTGCCAGCAGCCCGACTAGAGAGGAGACCCAGTACTTC.